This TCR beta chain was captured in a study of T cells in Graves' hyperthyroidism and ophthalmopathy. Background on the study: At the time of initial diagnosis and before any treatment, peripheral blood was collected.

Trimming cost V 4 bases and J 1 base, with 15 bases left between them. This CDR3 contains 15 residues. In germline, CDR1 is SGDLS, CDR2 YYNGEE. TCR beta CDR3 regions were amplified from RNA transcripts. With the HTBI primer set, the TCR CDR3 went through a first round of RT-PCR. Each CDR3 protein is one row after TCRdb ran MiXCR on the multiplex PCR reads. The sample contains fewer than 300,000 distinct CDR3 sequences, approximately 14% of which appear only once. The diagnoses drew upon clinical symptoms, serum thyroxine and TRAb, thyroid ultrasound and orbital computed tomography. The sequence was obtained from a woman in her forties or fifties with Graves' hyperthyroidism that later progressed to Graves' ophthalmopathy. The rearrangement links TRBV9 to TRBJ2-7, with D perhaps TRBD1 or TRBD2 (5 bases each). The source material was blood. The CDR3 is CASSSTGTGSYEQYF. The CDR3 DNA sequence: TGTGCCAGCAGCTCCACCGGGACGGGTTCCTACGAGCAGTACTTC.